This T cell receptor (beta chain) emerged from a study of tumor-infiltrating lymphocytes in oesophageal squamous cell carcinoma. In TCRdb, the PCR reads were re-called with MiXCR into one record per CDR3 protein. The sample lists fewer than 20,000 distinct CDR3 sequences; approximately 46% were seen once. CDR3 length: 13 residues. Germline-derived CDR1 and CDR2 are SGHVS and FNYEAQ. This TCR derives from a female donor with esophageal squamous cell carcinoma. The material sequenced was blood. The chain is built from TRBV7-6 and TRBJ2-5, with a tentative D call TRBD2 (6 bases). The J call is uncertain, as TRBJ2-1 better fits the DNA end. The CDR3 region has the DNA TGTGCCAGCACCTTGGACGGGGAGGACGAGCAGTTCTTC. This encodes CASTLDGEDEQFF.